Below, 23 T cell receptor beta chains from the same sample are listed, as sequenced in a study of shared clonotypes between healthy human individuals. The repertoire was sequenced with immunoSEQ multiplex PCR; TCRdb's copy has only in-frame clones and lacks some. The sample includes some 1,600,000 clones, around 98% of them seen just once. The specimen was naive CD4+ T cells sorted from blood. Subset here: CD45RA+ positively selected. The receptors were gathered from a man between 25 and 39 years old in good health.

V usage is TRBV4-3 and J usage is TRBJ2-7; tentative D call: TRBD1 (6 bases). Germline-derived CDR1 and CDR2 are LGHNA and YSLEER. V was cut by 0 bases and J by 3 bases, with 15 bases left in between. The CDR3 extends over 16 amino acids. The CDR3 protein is CASSQDLLVGGYEQYF. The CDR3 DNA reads TGCGCCAGCAGCCAAGATCTGCTAGTAGGGGGCTACGAGCAGTACTTC.

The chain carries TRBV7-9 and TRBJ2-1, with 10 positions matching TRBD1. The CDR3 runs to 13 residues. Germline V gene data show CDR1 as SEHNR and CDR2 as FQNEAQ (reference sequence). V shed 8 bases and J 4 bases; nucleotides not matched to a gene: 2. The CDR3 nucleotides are TGTGCCAGCGGACAGGGGGTATACAATGAGCAGTTCTTC. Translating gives CASGQGVYNEQFF.

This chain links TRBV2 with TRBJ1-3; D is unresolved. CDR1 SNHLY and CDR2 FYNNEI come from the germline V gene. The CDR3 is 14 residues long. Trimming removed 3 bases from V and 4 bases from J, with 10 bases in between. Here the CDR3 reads CASSDGVSGNTIYF. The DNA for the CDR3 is TGTGCCAGCAGTGATGGGGTGTCCGGAAACACCATATATTTT.

The CDR3 DNA reads TGTGCCAGCAGTGCCCGGACACCAACGTGGAGGGAAAAACTGTTTTTT. This encodes CASSARTPTWREKLFF. The chain is built from TRBV27 and TRBJ1-4; possible D gene TRBD1, 5 bases. Looked up from germline, CDR1 is MNHEY and CDR2 is SMNVEV (reference sequence). V gave up 5 bases and J gave up 8 bases, with 21 bases separating them. This CDR3 is 16 amino acids long.

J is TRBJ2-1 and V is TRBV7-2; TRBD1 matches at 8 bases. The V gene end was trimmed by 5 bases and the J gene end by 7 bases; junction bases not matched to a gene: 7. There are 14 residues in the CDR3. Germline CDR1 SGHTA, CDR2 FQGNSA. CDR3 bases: TGTGCCAGCAGCCAAGGGACAGGACGAAATGAGCAGTTCTTC. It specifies CASSQGTGRNEQFF. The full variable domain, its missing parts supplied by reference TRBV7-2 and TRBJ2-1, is GAGVSQSPSNKVTEKGKDVELRCDPISGHTALYWYRQSLGQGLEFLIYFQGNSAPDKSGLPSDRFSAERTGGSVSTLTIQRTQQEDSAVYLCASSQGTGRNEQFFGPGTRLTVL.

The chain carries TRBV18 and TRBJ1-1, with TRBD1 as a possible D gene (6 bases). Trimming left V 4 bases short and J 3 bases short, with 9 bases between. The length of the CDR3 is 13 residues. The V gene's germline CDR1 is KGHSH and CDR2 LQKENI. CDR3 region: CASSRQGHTEAFF. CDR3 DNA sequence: TGTGCCAGCTCACGCCAGGGGCACACTGAAGCTTTCTTT.

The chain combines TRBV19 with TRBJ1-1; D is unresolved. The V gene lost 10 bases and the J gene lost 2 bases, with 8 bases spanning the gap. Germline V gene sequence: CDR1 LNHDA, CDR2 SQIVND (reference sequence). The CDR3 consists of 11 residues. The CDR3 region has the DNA TGTGCCACCAAAAAAAACACTGAAGCTTTCTTT. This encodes CATKKNTEAFF.

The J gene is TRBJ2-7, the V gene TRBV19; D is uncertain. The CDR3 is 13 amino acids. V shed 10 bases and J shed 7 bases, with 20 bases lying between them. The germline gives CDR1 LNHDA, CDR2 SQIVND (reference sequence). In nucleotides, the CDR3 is TGTGCCACCAGAGACGAATTTCGCTATGAGCAGTACTTC. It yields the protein CATRDEFRYEQYF.

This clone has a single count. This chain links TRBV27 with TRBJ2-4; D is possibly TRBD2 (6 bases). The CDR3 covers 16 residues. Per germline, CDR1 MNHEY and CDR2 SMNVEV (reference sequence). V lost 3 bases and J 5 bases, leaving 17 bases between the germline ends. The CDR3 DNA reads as TGTGCCAGCAGTTTTTTACGAGGGCGGGGCGAAAACATTCAGTACTTC. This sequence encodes CASSFLRGRGENIQYF.

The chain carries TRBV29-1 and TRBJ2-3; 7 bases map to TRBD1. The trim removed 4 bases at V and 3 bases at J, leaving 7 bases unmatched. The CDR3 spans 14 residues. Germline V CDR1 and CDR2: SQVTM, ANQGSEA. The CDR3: CSVVPGQQTDTQYF. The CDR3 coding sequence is TGCAGCGTTGTTCCGGGACAGCAAACAGATACGCAGTATTTT.

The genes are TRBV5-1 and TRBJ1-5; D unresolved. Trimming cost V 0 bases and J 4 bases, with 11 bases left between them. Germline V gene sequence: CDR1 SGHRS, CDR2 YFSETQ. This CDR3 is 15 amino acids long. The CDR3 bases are TGCGCCAGCAGCTTGGAACATGGGAGAAATCAGCCCCAGCATTTT. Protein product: CASSLEHGRNQPQHF.

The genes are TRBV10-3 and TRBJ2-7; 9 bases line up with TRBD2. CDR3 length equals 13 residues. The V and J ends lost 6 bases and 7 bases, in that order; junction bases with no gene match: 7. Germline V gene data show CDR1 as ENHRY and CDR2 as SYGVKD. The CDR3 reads CAIRGLAGREQYF. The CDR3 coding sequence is TGTGCCATCAGAGGCCTAGCGGGGAGGGAGCAGTACTTC.

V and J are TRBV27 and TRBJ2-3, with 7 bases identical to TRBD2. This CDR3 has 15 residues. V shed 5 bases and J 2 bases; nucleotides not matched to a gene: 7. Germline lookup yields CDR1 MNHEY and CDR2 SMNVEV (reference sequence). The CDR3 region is CASSQSGVATDTQYF. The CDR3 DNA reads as TGTGCCAGCAGTCAAAGCGGGGTCGCCACAGATACGCAGTATTTT.

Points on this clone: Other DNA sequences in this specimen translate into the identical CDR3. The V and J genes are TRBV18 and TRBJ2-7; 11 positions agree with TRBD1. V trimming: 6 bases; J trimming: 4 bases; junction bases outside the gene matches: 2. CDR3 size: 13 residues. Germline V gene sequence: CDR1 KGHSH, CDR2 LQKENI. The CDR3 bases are TGTGCCAGCTCGGGGACAGGGGGATACGAGCAGTACTTC. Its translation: CASSGTGGYEQYF.

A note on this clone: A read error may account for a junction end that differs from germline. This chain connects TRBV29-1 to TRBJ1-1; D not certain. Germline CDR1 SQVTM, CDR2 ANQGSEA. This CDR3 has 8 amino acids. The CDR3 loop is CSVAYGLF. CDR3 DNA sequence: TGCAGCGTTGCTTACGGGTTATTT.

DNA of the CDR3: TGTGCCAGCAGCGCCGCGAGGGGCAGAGAGCAGTACTTC. It translates to CASSAARGREQYF. This rearrangement joins TRBV9 to TRBJ2-5; D could derive from TRBD1 or TRBD2 (5 bases each). Germline V gene sequence: CDR1 SGDLS, CDR2 YYNGEE. This CDR3 contains 13 residues. V dropped 3 bases and J dropped 11 bases, with 17 bases sitting between them.

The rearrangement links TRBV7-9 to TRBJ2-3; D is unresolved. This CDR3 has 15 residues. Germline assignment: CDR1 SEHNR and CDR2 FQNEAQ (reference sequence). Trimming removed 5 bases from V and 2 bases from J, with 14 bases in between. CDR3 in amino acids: CASSARVPYTDTQYF. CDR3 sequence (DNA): TGTGCCAGCAGCGCTAGGGTGCCCTACACAGATACGCAGTATTTT.

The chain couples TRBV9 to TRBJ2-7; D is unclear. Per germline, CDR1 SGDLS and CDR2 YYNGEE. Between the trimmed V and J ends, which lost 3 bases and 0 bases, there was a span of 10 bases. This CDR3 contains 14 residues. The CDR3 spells CASSGDLSSYEQYF. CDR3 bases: TGTGCCAGCAGCGGTGACTTGAGCTCCTACGAGCAGTACTTC.

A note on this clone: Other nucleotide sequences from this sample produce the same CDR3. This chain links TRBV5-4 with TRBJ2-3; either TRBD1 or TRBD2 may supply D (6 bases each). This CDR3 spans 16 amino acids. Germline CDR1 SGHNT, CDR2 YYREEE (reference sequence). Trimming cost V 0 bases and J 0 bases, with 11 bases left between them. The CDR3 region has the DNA TGTGCCAGCAGCTTGGGGGGGGCTAGCAGCACAGATACGCAGTATTTT. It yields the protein CASSLGGASSTDTQYF.

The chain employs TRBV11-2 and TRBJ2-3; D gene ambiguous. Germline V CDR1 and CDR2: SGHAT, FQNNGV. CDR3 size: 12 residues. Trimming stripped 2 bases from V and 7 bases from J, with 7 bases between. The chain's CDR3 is CASSLPRHTQYF. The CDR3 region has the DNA TGTGCCAGCAGCTTACCCCGGCATACGCAGTATTTT.

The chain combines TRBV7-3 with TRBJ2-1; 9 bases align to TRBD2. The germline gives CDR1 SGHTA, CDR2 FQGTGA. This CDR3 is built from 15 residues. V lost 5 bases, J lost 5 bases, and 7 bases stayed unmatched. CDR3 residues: CASSQGASGNNEQFF. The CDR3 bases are TGTGCCAGCAGCCAAGGGGCTAGCGGGAACAATGAGCAGTTCTTC.

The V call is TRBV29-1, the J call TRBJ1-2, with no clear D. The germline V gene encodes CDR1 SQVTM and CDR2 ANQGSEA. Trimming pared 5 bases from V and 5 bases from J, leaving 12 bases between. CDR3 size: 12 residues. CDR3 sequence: CSVFGFGYGYTF. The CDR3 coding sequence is TGCAGCGTTTTCGGGTTTGGGTATGGCTACACCTTC.

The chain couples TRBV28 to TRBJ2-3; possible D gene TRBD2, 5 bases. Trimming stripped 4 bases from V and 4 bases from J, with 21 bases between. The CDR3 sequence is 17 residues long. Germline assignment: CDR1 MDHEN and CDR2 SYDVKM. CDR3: CASSSRFSEGQPDTQYF. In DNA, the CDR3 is TGTGCCAGCAGTTCCCGTTTTAGCGAAGGGCAGCCAGATACGCAGTATTTT.